This T cell receptor beta chain stems from a study of cytomegalovirus exposure and HLA in healthy donors. Overall study results and limits: Cytomegalovirus-associated TCR beta chains were listed, numbering 150 to 200. TCR beta chain V- and J-gene trimming was linked, in a later analysis, to a missense variant in DCLRE1C. For most TCR beta V segments, an earlier analysis put the productive rate at about 87% or about 30% of the time.

Regarding this clone: Its antigen remains unknown.

Losses at the gene ends were 4 bases for V and 3 bases for J; bases not matched to a gene: 0. Germline loops: CDR1 MNHEY, CDR2 SMNVEV (reference sequence). CDR3 size: 13 residues. PCR involved 60 Vbeta and 13 Jbeta primers. The repertoire was sequenced with immunoSEQ multiplex PCR; TCRdb's copy has only in-frame clones and lacks some. This table has just under 80,000 clones, around three quarters appearing once. The clonotype originates from a man aged 40-50 years in good health and CMV-seronegative. The sample taken for sequencing was PBMCs. The rearrangement joins TRBV27 to TRBJ2-7, with 10 bases that match TRBD2. The CDR3 loop is CASSWTSGYEQYF. CDR3 coding DNA: TGTGCCAGCAGTTGGACTAGCGGCTACGAGCAGTACTTC.